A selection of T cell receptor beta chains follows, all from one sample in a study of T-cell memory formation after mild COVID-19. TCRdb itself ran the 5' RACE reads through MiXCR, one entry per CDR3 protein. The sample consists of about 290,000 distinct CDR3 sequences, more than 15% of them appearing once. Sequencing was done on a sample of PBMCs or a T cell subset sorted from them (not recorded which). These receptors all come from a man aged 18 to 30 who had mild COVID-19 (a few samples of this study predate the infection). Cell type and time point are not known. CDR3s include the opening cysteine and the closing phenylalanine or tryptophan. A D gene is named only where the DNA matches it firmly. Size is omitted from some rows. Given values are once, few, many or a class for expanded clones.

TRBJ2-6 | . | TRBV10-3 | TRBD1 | CAISQGQGYDSGANVLTF | TGTGCCATCAGTCAGGGACAGGGGTACGACTCTGGGGCCAACGTCCTGACTTTC
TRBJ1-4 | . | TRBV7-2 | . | CASSRRVGNEKLFF | TGTGCCAGCAGTCGTAGGGTTGGTAACGAAAAACTGTTTTTT
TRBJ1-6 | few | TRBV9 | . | CASGPGGQGTVSPLHF | TGTGCCAGCGGCCCGGGCGGGCAGGGGACGGTCTCACCCCTCCACTTT
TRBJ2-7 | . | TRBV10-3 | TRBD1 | CAISEGTGSYEQYF | TGTGCCATCAGTGAGGGGACAGGGTCCTACGAGCAGTACTTC
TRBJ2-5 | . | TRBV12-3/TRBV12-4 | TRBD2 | CASSNSGGLLETQYF | TGTGCCAGCAGCAATAGCGGGGGCCTGTTGGAGACCCAGTACTTC
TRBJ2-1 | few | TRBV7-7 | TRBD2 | CASSLGAGLYNEQFF | TGTGCCAGCAGCTTAGGAGCGGGGCTATACAATGAGCAGTTCTTC
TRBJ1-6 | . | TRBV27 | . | CASRAGYNSPLHF | TGTGCCAGCAGAGCGGGCTATAATTCACCCCTCCACTTT
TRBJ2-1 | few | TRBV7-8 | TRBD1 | CASSLAGTGGYNEQFF | TGTGCCAGCAGCTTAGCAGGGACAGGGGGCTACAATGAGCAGTTCTTC
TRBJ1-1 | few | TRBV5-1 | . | CASSLAAGGVDAEAFF | TGCGCCAGCAGCTTGGCGGCAGGTGGGGTCGACGCTGAAGCTTTCTTT
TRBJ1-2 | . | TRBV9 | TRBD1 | CASSTRTGWGYTF | TGTGCCAGCAGCACCCGGACAGGCTGGGGCTACACCTTC
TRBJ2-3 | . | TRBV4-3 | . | CASSQSRTRDTQYF | TGCGCCAGCAGCCAGTCGCGGACCCGGGATACGCAGTATTTT
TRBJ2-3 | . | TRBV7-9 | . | CASSPQTQLLTDTQYF | TGTGCCAGCAGCCCCCAGACGCAGTTACTCACAGATACGCAGTATTTT
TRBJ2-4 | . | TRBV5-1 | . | CASSLASEDIQYF | TGCGCCAGCAGCTTGGCGTCTGAGGACATTCAGTACTTC
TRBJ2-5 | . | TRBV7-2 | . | CASSLRTVGETQYF | TGTGCCAGCTCCCTTAGGACAGTCGGGGAGACCCAGTACTTC
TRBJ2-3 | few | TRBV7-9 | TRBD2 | CASSFSLAGGTDTQYF | TGTGCCAGCAGCTTCTCACTAGCGGGGGGCACAGATACGCAGTATTTT
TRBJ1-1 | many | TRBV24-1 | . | CATSQGEVTEAFF | TGTGCCACCAGCCAGGGTGAAGTGACTGAAGCTTTCTTT
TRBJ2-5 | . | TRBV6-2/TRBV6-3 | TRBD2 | CASSLVLAEAQYF | TGTGCCAGCAGCCTCGTACTAGCGGAGGCCCAGTACTTC
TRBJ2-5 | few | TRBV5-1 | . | CASSLAESKETQYF | TGCGCCAGCAGCTTGGCAGAAAGTAAGGAGACCCAGTACTTC
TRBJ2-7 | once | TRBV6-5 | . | CASTAPGSGAYEQYF | TGTGCCAGCACCGCGCCCGGGTCGGGGGCCTACGAGCAGTACTTC
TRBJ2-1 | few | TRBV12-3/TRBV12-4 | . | CASSLAQTYNEQFF | TGTGCCAGCAGCCTTGCGCAGACCTACAATGAGCAGTTCTTC
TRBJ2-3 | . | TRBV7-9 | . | CASSSWSSTDTQYF | TGTGCCAGCAGCTCCTGGTCAAGCACAGATACGCAGTATTTT
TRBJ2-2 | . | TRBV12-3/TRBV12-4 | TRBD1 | CASNKGTADRGELFF | TGTGCCAGCAATAAAGGGACAGCAGATCGAGGGGAGCTGTTTTTT
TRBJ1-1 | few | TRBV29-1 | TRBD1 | CSVTSQGDTEAFF | TGCAGCGTCACTTCACAGGGGGACACTGAAGCTTTCTTT
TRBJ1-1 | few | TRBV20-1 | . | CSAISPSLNTEAFF | TGCAGTGCTATCTCCCCCTCTCTGAACACTGAAGCTTTCTTT
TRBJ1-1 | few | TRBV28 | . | CASRNDRMNTEAFF | TGTGCCAGCAGAAACGACCGAATGAACACTGAAGCTTTCTTT
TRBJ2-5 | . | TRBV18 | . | CATASQSQETQYF | TGTGCCACCGCCTCACAGTCGCAAGAGACCCAGTACTTC
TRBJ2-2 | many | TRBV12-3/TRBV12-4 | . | CASSLSGSGELFF | TGTGCCAGCAGTTTATCAGGGTCCGGGGAGCTGTTTTTT
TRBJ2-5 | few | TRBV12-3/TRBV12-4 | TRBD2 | CASSRAGTETQYF | TGTGCCAGCAGTCGAGCGGGGACGGAGACCCAGTACTTC
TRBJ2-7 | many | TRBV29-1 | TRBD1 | CSVVRDRAEQYF | TGCAGCGTAGTCCGGGACAGGGCCGAGCAGTACTTC
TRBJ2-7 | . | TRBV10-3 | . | CAISERSYEQYF | TGTGCCATCAGTGAAAGGTCCTACGAGCAGTACTTC
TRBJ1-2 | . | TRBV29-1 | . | CSVGGMGYGYTF | TGCAGCGTTGGGGGGATGGGCTATGGCTACACCTTC
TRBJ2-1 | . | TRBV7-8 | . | CASSHGYNEQFF | TGTGCCAGCAGCCACGGATACAATGAGCAGTTCTTC
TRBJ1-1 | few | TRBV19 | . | CASSQQVGTEAFF | TGTGCCAGTAGCCAACAAGTCGGCACTGAAGCTTTCTTT
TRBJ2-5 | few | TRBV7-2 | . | CASSSKETQYF | TGTGCCAGCAGCTCGAAGGAGACCCAGTACTTC
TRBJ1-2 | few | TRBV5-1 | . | CASRTGPNIYGYTF | TGCGCCAGCAGAACGGGACCCAACATCTATGGCTACACCTTC
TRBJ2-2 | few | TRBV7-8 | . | CASSSGQEGTGELFF | TGTGCCAGCAGCTCAGGACAGGAGGGGACCGGGGAGCTGTTTTTT
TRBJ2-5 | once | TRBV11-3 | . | CASSLAGPAETQYF | TGTGCCAGCAGCTTAGCTGGCCCTGCAGAGACCCAGTACTTC
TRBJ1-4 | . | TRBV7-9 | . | CASSPVGGPNEKLFF | TGTGCCAGCAGCCCCGTAGGGGGACCTAATGAAAAACTGTTTTTT
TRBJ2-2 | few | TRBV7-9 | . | CASTLFDRGAGELFF | TGTGCCAGCACCTTGTTCGACAGAGGAGCCGGGGAGCTGTTTTTT
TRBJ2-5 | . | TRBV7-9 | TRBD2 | CASSHPKAGLAEETQYF | TGTGCCAGCAGCCATCCAAAGGCGGGACTAGCGGAAGAGACCCAGTACTTC
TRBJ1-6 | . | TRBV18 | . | CASSPSTGRGNSPLHF | TGTGCCAGCTCACCTTCTACAGGGAGAGGGAATTCACCCCTCCACTTT